This entry features one TCR beta chain sequence. Its antigen is unknown. This sample was taken from a study of T cell responses to AZD1222 COVID-19 vaccine. Findings and caveats of the study: The donors showed a predominance of white British ancestry and of females, with possible underestimation of clonal diversity.

Only in-frame clones appear in the TCRdb table, and some are missing; sequencing was by immunoSEQ multiplex PCR. The data show roughly 140,000 clones, 85% to 95% seen once. The V gene's germline CDR1 is MGHRA and CDR2 YSYEKL. Trimming removed 4 bases from V and 8 bases from J; junction bases left unmatched: 4. The CDR3 sequence is 15 residues long. The receptor was derived from an adult who had recovered from COVID-19. The chain combines TRBV4-1 with TRBJ1-6; 11 bases line up with TRBD1. Sequences were derived from peripheral blood, sampled after recovery from COVID-19. The CDR3 DNA is TGCGCCAGCAGCCCGGGACAGGGGGACTATTCACCCCTCCACTTT. The encoded protein is CASSPGQGDYSPLHF.